Shown below are 6 T cell receptor beta chains from a single sample sequenced in a study of blood T cell repertoires in COVID-19. The assay was immunoSEQ multiplex PCR, and TCRdb's table has in-frame clones only and misses some. In the table there are 90,000 to 150,000 clones, 79% of which are singletons. The specimen sequenced was peripheral blood. These receptors originate from an elderly woman with acute or convalescent COVID-19.

J is TRBJ2-5 and V is TRBV7-6; D unresolved. The germline gives CDR1 SGHVS, CDR2 FNYEAQ. V was cut by 3 bases and J by 5 bases, with 16 bases left in between. This CDR3 is 15 amino acids long. The CDR3 nucleotides read TGTGCCAGCAGCTTCCAAGCCGAGCCGGAGGAGACCCAGTACTTC. The encoded protein is CASSFQAEPEETQYF.

The rearrangement joins TRBV5-1 to TRBJ1-2; no firm D call. Germline lookup yields CDR1 SGHRS and CDR2 YFSETQ. V lost 0 bases and J 3 bases, leaving 6 bases between the germline ends. The CDR3 consists of 13 residues. CDR3 loop: CASSLDSYYGYTF. The CDR3 coding sequence is TGCGCCAGCAGCTTGGACAGTTACTATGGCTACACCTTC.

V gene TRBV19 combines with J gene TRBJ2-3, with 9 bases identical to TRBD2. The CDR3 totals 18 residues. Germline CDR1 LNHDA, CDR2 SQIVND (reference sequence). Unmatched junction bases numbered 17, after V lost 4 bases and J lost 6 bases. CDR3 sequence (DNA): TGTGCCAGTAGTAGCCCACCGGGGGTGACTAGCGGCCAGGATACGCAGTATTTT. Protein sequence: CASSSPPGVTSGQDTQYF.

The rearrangement uses TRBV9 and TRBJ2-3, with 9 bases aligning to TRBD2. Germline V gene sequence: CDR1 SGDLS, CDR2 YYNGEE. V was pared by 0 bases and J by 10 bases, with 9 bases of the junction left unmatched. The CDR3 runs 15 residues. In DNA form, the CDR3 reads TGTGCCAGCAGCGTAGGGGGACTAGCCCCTGATCCGCAGTATTTT. Translated, it gives CASSVGGLAPDPQYF.

A single count supports this clone. The CDR3 DNA reads as TGTGCCACTATACCGGGACAGTCTCAGCCCCAGCATTTT. Protein product: CATIPGQSQPQHF. V and J are TRBV6-5 and TRBJ1-5, with 7 bases matching TRBD1. V was clipped by 10 bases and J by 6 bases; unmatched bases: 9. Germline V gene data show CDR1 as MNHEY and CDR2 as SVGAGI. CDR3 size: 13 residues.

A note on this clone: The same CDR3 is also encoded by other DNA sequences in this sample. The CDR3 DNA reads as TGCGCCAGCAGCTTAGGGGGGGCCTCCTACAATGAGCAGTTCTTC. Translating it yields CASSLGGASYNEQFF. The chain links TRBV5-1 to TRBJ2-1, with a weak D call TRBD2 (7 bases). Trimming shortened V by 2 bases and J by 0 bases, and 9 bases separated the two germline ends. Germline lookup yields CDR1 SGHRS and CDR2 YFSETQ. CDR3 length equals 15 residues.